This TCR beta chain originates from a study of T cells in Graves' hyperthyroidism and ophthalmopathy. The wider study: Sampling of peripheral blood happened at initial diagnosis, prior to any treatment. Study-level results: Most clonotypes that expanded in the thyroid above 0.001 also showed up in blood.

Germline loops: CDR1 SQVTM, CDR2 ANQGSEA. This CDR3 is 12 amino acids long. V shed 6 bases and J 3 bases; nucleotides not matched to a gene: 1. This clonotype was seen ten or more times. Its antigen is undetermined. These patients, aged 18 to 65, had recently diagnosed hyperthyroidism lasting under 2 months. Uncontrolled infection, other autoimmune disease, pregnancy or lactation disqualified patients from enrolment. Using RNA transcripts as the source, TCR beta CDR3 regions were amplified. The primer set for the first-round RT-PCR of the TCR CDR3 was HTBI. TCRdb re-called the multiplex PCR reads through MiXCR, storing one row per CDR3 protein. The table lists about 350,000 distinct CDR3 sequences, about 20% of them singletons.

The chain has TRBV29-1 and TRBJ1-1, with 10 positions matching TRBD1. The source of this sequence is a woman under 30 with Graves' hyperthyroidism. The sample taken for sequencing was blood. The CDR3 loop is CSVGQGYTEAFF. The CDR3 bases are TGCAGCGTGGGACAGGGGTACACTGAAGCTTTCTTT.